The rows below give T cell receptor beta chains drawn from one sample of a study of Ad26.COV2.S vaccination and SARS-CoV-2 variants. Only in-frame clones appear in the TCRdb table, and some are missing; sequencing was by immunoSEQ multiplex PCR. The top ten clones hold less than 4.5% of a sample with around 450,000 clones, around 89% of them seen once. Sequenced material: peripheral blood, taken in a trial of Ad26.COV2.S vaccine versus placebo. These receptors came from a person aged 18-60 years who received the Ad26.COV2.S COVID-19 vaccine or a placebo. Each CDR3 is given with its conserved first and last residue.

v_gene	j_gene	CDR3aa
TRBV6-5	TRBJ1-4	CASTSGQGAGEKLFF
TRBV27	TRBJ2-1	CASRRTSGDYNEQFF
TRBV7-2	TRBJ1-1	CASSLVGRGVNTEAFF
TRBV11-3	TRBJ2-3	CASSQGSDTQYF
TRBV3-1/TRBV3-2	TRBJ1-5	CASSQGLEVHQPQHF
TRBV27	TRBJ2-3	CASRNRGGKADTQYF
TRBV7-8	TRBJ2-7	CASSEHRGQIREQYF
TRBV14	TRBJ1-6	CASSQWQVPNSPLHF
TRBV7-6	TRBJ1-2	CASSHTGDLSGYTF
TRBV7-6	TRBJ2-5	CASSLGGGGGGETQYF
TRBV7-3	TRBJ1-6	CASSSPQPYNSPLHF
TRBV10-3	TRBJ1-1	CAISEPGGTEAFF
TRBV29-1	TRBJ2-7	CSVEAGGYEQYF
TRBV7-2	TRBJ2-1	CASSPNRYAGAVYNEQFF
TRBV2	TRBJ1-3	CASRRTVSGNTIYF
TRBV7-2	TRBJ2-7	CASSYPQGTYEQYF
TRBV19	TRBJ2-7	CASSIGTNGDGRAYEQYF
TRBV4-3	TRBJ1-2	CASSPTGNYGYTF
TRBV19	TRBJ2-3	CASTGTSGGALDTQYF
TRBV2	TRBJ2-7	CASSEALAGGHEQYF
TRBV10-3	TRBJ2-5	CAISPGQGQETQYF
TRBV6-5	TRBJ2-7	CASSLRDKSYEQYF
TRBV19	TRBJ1-2	CASSSRTDNYGYTF
TRBV28	TRBJ2-4	CASRPPYSSLAKNIQYF
TRBV19	TRBJ1-1	CASSRGQGDTEAFF
TRBV5-5	TRBJ2-2	CASSFVRGPPNTGELFF
TRBV5-6	TRBJ2-7	CASSLGTGEGDEQYF
TRBV19	TRBJ1-1	CASSIVQGSEAFF
TRBV28	TRBJ1-2	CASSPHKTRGYGF
TRBV2	TRBJ1-2	CASRGGDYGYTF
TRBV6-2/TRBV6-3	TRBJ1-2	CASSYNPHRDRGYYGYTF
TRBV2	TRBJ1-1	CASSGVWGTDTEAFF